Included here is one T cell receptor beta chain sequence, with context. With V trimmed by 0 bases and J by 13 bases, 9 bases remained unmatched. The CDR3 has 15 residues. Germline CDR1 SGHRS, CDR2 YFSETQ. These data originate in a study of blood T cell repertoires in COVID-19. Assay used: immunoSEQ multiplex PCR; TCRdb lists only in-frame clones, some missing. The repertoire holds roughly 190,000 clones, with more than 75% as singletons. The V call is TRBV5-1, the J call TRBJ2-1, with 11 nucleotides matching TRBD2. This sequence was found in a woman aged 55-69 years with COVID-19, enrolled during active disease. Sequencing was performed on peripheral blood. The CDR3 protein is CASSLELASGRPQFF. The CDR3 DNA sequence: TGCGCCAGCAGCTTGGAACTGGCTAGCGGGAGGCCTCAGTTCTTC.